This entry lists 31 T cell receptor beta chains sequenced from one sample in a study of blood T cell repertoires in COVID-19. The protocol was immunoSEQ multiplex PCR, while the TCRdb copy is restricted to in-frame clones and leaves out a portion. The sample has approximately 180,000 clones, roughly 85% seen once. Specimen: peripheral blood. The receptors stem from a man in his fifties or sixties with acute or convalescent COVID-19.

The chain carries TRBV28 and TRBJ2-1, with D perhaps TRBD2 (6 bases). Germline CDR1 MDHEN, CDR2 SYDVKM. Trimming cost V 3 bases and J 5 bases, with 17 bases left between them. This CDR3 comprises 16 residues. CDR3 amino acids: CASSFLFGGGNNEQFF. CDR3 sequence (DNA): TGTGCCAGCAGTTTTCTCTTTGGTGGGGGGAACAATGAGCAGTTCTTC.

About this clone: The same CDR3 is also encoded by other DNA sequences in this sample. This chain connects TRBV5-6 to TRBJ2-2, with a weak D call TRBD2 (7 bases). From germline, CDR1 is SGHDT and CDR2 YYEEEE. The CDR3 is made up of 15 amino acids. Trimming left V 3 bases short and J 4 bases short, with 13 bases between. Here the CDR3 reads CASSSQGRGTGELFF. For the CDR3, the DNA is TGTGCCAGCAGCTCTCAGGGGAGGGGCACCGGGGAGCTGTTTTTT. Full variable domain (missing parts from reference TRBV5-6 and TRBJ2-2): DAGVTQSPTHLIKTRGQQVTLRCSPKSGHDTVSWYQQALGQGPQFIFQYYEEEERQRGNFPDRFSGHQFPNYSSELNVNALLLGDSALYLCASSSQGRGTGELFFGEGSRLTVL.

The V call is TRBV6-5, the J call TRBJ1-6, with a possible D match to TRBD1 (6 bases). With 2 bases removed from V and 8 bases from J, the gap between germline ends came to 10 bases. The germline V gene has CDR1 MNHEY and CDR2 SVGAGI. This CDR3 comprises 14 residues. Here the CDR3 DNA reads TGTGCCAGCAGTTACCAGGGGATGGATTCACCCCTCCACTTT. Amino acid sequence: CASSYQGMDSPLHF.

This chain joins TRBV19 and TRBJ2-3, with 10 nucleotides matching TRBD2. Germline lookup yields CDR1 LNHDA and CDR2 SQIVND (reference sequence). There are 15 residues in the CDR3. Germline trimming cut 5 bases from V and 2 bases from J; bases unmatched to any gene: 4. The CDR3 reads CASSFLAGATDTQYF. The CDR3 coding sequence is TGTGCCAGTAGTTTCCTAGCGGGAGCCACAGATACGCAGTATTTT.

The chain carries TRBV28 and TRBJ2-7, with TRBD2 matching 11 bases. The CDR3 consists of 12 residues. Per the germline V gene, CDR1 is MDHEN and CDR2 is SYDVKM. The CDR3: CATGTSGYEQYF. For the CDR3, the DNA is TGTGCAACCGGGACTAGCGGCTACGAGCAGTACTTC. The entire variable domain, with the rest obtained from reference TRBV28 and TRBJ2-7, is as follows: DVKVTQSSRYLVKRTGEKVFLECVQDMDHENMFWYRQDPGLGLRLIYFSYDVKMKEKGDIPEGYSVSREKKERFSLILESASTNQTSMYLCATGTSGYEQYFGPGTRLTVT.

The chain employs TRBV7-2 and TRBJ2-2, with 7 bases fitting TRBD2. The CDR3 length is 13 residues. V lost 8 bases to trimming and J lost 9 bases; unmatched junction nucleotides: 9. CDR1 is SGHTA and CDR2 is FQGNSA in the germline V gene. The CDR3: CASRSLSGRELFF. DNA for the CDR3: TGTGCCAGCCGCTCCTTAAGCGGGAGGGAGCTGTTTTTT.

This sequence joins TRBV28 and TRBJ2-7, with 9 bases matching TRBD2. The ends lost 3 bases at V and 4 bases at J; junction bases unmatched: 7. Germline V gene data show CDR1 as MDHEN and CDR2 as SYDVKM. CDR3 length equals 15 residues. The CDR3 bases are TGTGCCAGCAGTTTCTTCGCTAGCGGGAATTACGAGCAGTACTTC. This codes for CASSFFASGNYEQYF.

This chain links TRBV19 with TRBJ2-1; 9 nucleotides line up with TRBD1. The CDR3 totals 16 residues. Germline CDR1 reads LNHDA; CDR2 reads SQIVND (reference sequence). J was trimmed by 5 bases and V by 5 bases; bases with no gene match: 10. CDR3 nucleotide sequence: TGTGCCAGTAGTCTCCCTCCGGGACAGGGAGACAATGAGCAGTTCTTC. Its translation: CASSLPPGQGDNEQFF.

The gene calls are TRBV2 and TRBJ2-7; 8 bases map to TRBD1. V dropped 10 bases and J dropped 7; count of bases not matched to a gene: 18. Per germline, CDR1 SNHLY and CDR2 FYNNEI. The length of the CDR3 is 15 residues. The CDR3 protein is CAIKRGTGGVGEQYF. As DNA, the CDR3 is TGTGCCATCAAACGGGGAACAGGGGGAGTCGGGGAGCAGTACTTC.

The V call is TRBV7-8, the J call TRBJ2-5; 7 bases line up with TRBD2. The germline V gene encodes CDR1 SGHVS and CDR2 FQNEAQ. The CDR3 runs to 14 residues. Trimming cost V 3 bases and J 0 bases; bases outside gene matches: 1. DNA of the CDR3: TGTGCCAGCAGCTTGGGACTAAACCAAGAGACCCAGTACTTC. It encodes CASSLGLNQETQYF.

The rearrangement uses TRBV19 and TRBJ2-1; D perhaps matches TRBD2 (7 bases). Trimming removed 5 bases from V and 9 bases from J, with 17 bases in between. The CDR3 covers 14 residues. Germline values: CDR1 LNHDA, CDR2 SQIVND (reference sequence). This CDR3 is CASSGGGRITEQFF. CDR3 coding DNA: TGTGCCAGTAGTGGGGGCGGGAGAATCACTGAGCAGTTCTTC.

This rearrangement joins TRBV5-1 to TRBJ2-2; D may be TRBD1 (6 bases). Trimming left V 4 bases short and J 8 bases short, with 12 bases between. The CDR3 consists of 13 residues. Germline loops: CDR1 SGHRS, CDR2 YFSETQ. Written as DNA, the CDR3 is TGCGCCAGCAGCCCACTCACAGGGGGGGAGCTGTTTTTT. Its translation is CASSPLTGGELFF.

The gene calls are TRBV7-2 and TRBJ1-6; 8 positions match TRBD1. V lost 0 bases and J lost 10; bases outside the gene matches: 5. In germline, CDR1 is SGHTA, CDR2 FQGNSA. CDR3 size: 15 residues. Here the CDR3 reads CASSLAQGARSPLHF. As DNA, the CDR3 is TGTGCCAGCAGCTTAGCCCAGGGGGCGCGCTCACCCCTCCACTTT.

About this clone itself: At one end, the junction sequence differs from germline, possibly due to a read error. CDR3 DNA: TGTGCCAGCAGCCCGCAGGGCCACAGGGAGGGGGTCTTC. This gives the protein CASSPQGHREGVF. The chain couples TRBV28 to TRBJ2-7; tentative D call: TRBD2 (7 bases). Germline assignment: CDR1 MDHEN and CDR2 SYDVKM. The CDR3 sequence is 13 residues long.

The chain employs TRBV4-3 and TRBJ2-6, with a weak D call TRBD1 (6 bases). The germline gives CDR1 LGHNA, CDR2 YSLEER. This CDR3 region has 19 residues. V was pared by 0 bases and J by 3 bases, with 18 bases between. CDR3 protein: CASSQEIIGSGVGANVLTF. The CDR3, as DNA: TGCGCCAGCAGCCAAGAAATTATCGGATCAGGGGTTGGGGCCAACGTCCTGACTTTC.

A few counts support this clone. V gene TRBV28 combines with J gene TRBJ2-2; D gene ambiguous. Germline V lookup: CDR1 MDHEN, CDR2 SYDVKM. CDR3 length: 13 residues. Trimming removed 4 bases at V and 6 bases at J, with 9 bases between. The CDR3: CASSSPIPGELFF. The CDR3 bases are TGTGCCAGCAGTTCCCCCATCCCCGGGGAGCTGTTTTTT. Based on the CDR3 plus reference TRBV28 and TRBJ2-2, the full variable domain is DVKVTQSSRYLVKRTGEKVFLECVQDMDHENMFWYRQDPGLGLRLIYFSYDVKMKEKGDIPEGYSVSREKKERFSLILESASTNQTSMYLCASSSPIPGELFFGEGSRLTVL.

The V gene is TRBV29-1, the J gene TRBJ2-3; TRBD1 is a possible D gene (6 bases). The CDR3 covers 15 residues. V lost 4 bases and J 4 bases, leaving 18 bases between the germline ends. The germline V gene has CDR1 SQVTM and CDR2 ANQGSEA. The CDR3 sequence is CSVALGPGGPDTQYF. The DNA of the CDR3 is TGCAGCGTTGCTCTTGGACCTGGGGGCCCAGATACGCAGTATTTT.

CDR3 nucleotide sequence: TGTGCCAGCAGTACTAGCGCGAACACCGGGGAGCTGTTTTTT. This codes for CASSTSANTGELFF. The genes are TRBV11-3 and TRBJ2-2, with TRBD2 identical over 7 bases. CDR3 length: 14 residues. The germline V gene has CDR1 SGHNT and CDR2 YENEEA. V lost 6 bases to trimming and J lost 0 bases; unmatched junction nucleotides: 1.

This clone is a singleton in its sample. The chain carries TRBV28 and TRBJ2-5; 8 bases fit TRBD2. V dropped 6 bases and J dropped 5; count of bases not matched to a gene: 11. Germline CDR1 is MDHEN and CDR2 is SYDVKM. There are 15 residues in the CDR3. CDR3 nucleotide sequence: TGTGCCAGCAGCCGGACGGGACTAGGCTCCGAGACCCAGTACTTC. Protein product: CASSRTGLGSETQYF. Together with reference TRBV28 and TRBJ2-5, the CDR3 gives the full variable domain: DVKVTQSSRYLVKRTGEKVFLECVQDMDHENMFWYRQDPGLGLRLIYFSYDVKMKEKGDIPEGYSVSREKKERFSLILESASTNQTSMYLCASSRTGLGSETQYFGPGTRLLVL.

The chain recombines TRBV27 with TRBJ2-7; the match to TRBD2 covers 7 bases. The CDR3 has 13 amino acids. Trimming removed 6 bases from V and 2 bases from J; junction bases left unmatched: 4. Germline V gene data show CDR1 as MNHEY and CDR2 as SMNVEV (reference sequence). The CDR3 bases are TGTGCCAGCAGGAGAGCGGGACCCTACGAGCAGTACTTC. Protein: CASRRAGPYEQYF.

The count of this clone is one. This rearrangement joins TRBV12-3 or TRBV12-4 to TRBJ1-2; D is possibly TRBD1 (5 bases). The CDR3 covers 13 residues. Deletions cut 7 bases from V and 0 bases from J, with 9 bases between. This CDR3 reads CASIGTANYGYTF. The CDR3 bases are TGTGCCAGCATCGGGACTGCTAACTATGGCTACACCTTC.

This clone was detected a few times. The chain employs TRBV7-2 and TRBJ2-7; 7 nucleotides align to TRBD1. The length of the CDR3 is 13 residues. Unmatched junction bases numbered 7, after V lost 5 bases and J lost 6 bases. Germline CDR1 and CDR2: SGHTA and FQGNSA. CDR3 protein: CASSPGGLLEQYF. The DNA of the CDR3 is TGTGCCAGCAGCCCAGGGGGTCTCCTCGAGCAGTACTTC.

The chain uses TRBV5-6 and TRBJ2-7, with 8 bases fitting TRBD2. Trimming at V came to 4 bases and at J to 4 bases, leaving 10 bases not matched to a gene. The CDR3 contains 15 residues. CDR1 is SGHDT, CDR2 YYEEEE, per germline. CDR3 protein: CASSLGASGYYEQYF. As DNA, the CDR3 is TGTGCCAGCAGCCTGGGGGCTAGCGGGTATTACGAGCAGTACTTC.

The chain employs TRBV9 and TRBJ2-3; 8 bases fit TRBD2. The CDR3 has 15 amino acids. Germline lookup yields CDR1 SGDLS and CDR2 YYNGEE. Trimming at V came to 0 bases and at J to 6 bases, leaving 6 bases not matched to a gene. The CDR3 protein is CASSVGSGRSDTQYF. The CDR3 DNA follows: TGTGCCAGCAGCGTAGGGAGCGGGAGATCTGATACGCAGTATTTT. The variable domain in full, completed from reference TRBV9 and TRBJ2-3, reads DSGVTQTPKHLITATGQRVTLRCSPRSGDLSVYWYQQSLDQGLQFLIQYYNGEERAKGNILERFSAQQFPDLHSELNLSSLELGDSALYFCASSVGSGRSDTQYFGPGTRLTVL.

This rearrangement joins TRBV7-2 to TRBJ1-3; D may be TRBD1 (6 bases). The V end lost 5 bases, the J end lost 0 bases, and 14 bases lay between the germline ends. The V gene's germline CDR1 is SGHTA and CDR2 FQGNSA. The CDR3 runs to 16 residues. CDR3 in amino acids: CASSPGGAFSGNTIYF. The CDR3 bases are TGTGCCAGCAGCCCCGGGGGGGCCTTCTCTGGAAACACCATATATTTT.

This clone was picked up one time. The chain recombines TRBV5-4 with TRBJ1-2; tentative D call: TRBD1 (5 bases). Germline V CDR1 and CDR2: SGHNT, YYREEE (reference sequence). The CDR3 length is 14 residues. Trimming pared 0 bases from V and 2 bases from J, leaving 8 bases between. This CDR3 is CASSLAKGNYGYTF. The CDR3 DNA reads TGTGCCAGCAGCTTGGCCAAGGGGAACTATGGCTACACCTTC.

This clone appeared a single time. This chain's CDR3 is CASSFGQETQYF. The CDR3 DNA follows: TGTGCCAGCAGCTTCGGCCAAGAGACCCAGTACTTC. The gene calls are TRBV7-9 and TRBJ2-5; D ambiguous. Germline loops: CDR1 SEHNR, CDR2 FQNEAQ (reference sequence). The CDR3 contains 12 residues. Trimming removed 3 bases from V and 1 base from J, with 3 bases in between.

This chain joins TRBV6-5 and TRBJ1-6, with TRBD1 matching 7 bases. Germline V CDR1 and CDR2: MNHEY, SVGAGI. J was trimmed by 5 bases and V by 0 bases; bases with no gene match: 1. The CDR3 spans 15 residues. The CDR3 loop reads CASSYSGQNNSPLHF. The CDR3 coding sequence is TGTGCCAGCAGTTACTCGGGACAGAATAATTCACCCCTCCACTTT.

The chain has TRBV19 and TRBJ2-1; 11 bases match TRBD1. This CDR3 has 17 residues. CDR1 and CDR2 (germline): LNHDA, SQIVND (reference sequence). J was trimmed by 5 bases and V by 6 bases; bases with no gene match: 12. This CDR3 is CASRIRTRDRGDNEQFF. CDR3 nucleotides: TGTGCCAGTAGGATACGAACTCGGGACAGGGGGGACAATGAGCAGTTCTTC.

The chain uses TRBV28 and TRBJ2-7; a weak D match, TRBD2 (6 bases). The germline V and J ends were trimmed by 7 bases and 0 bases, with 13 bases remaining between them. CDR1 and CDR2 (germline): MDHEN, SYDVKM. CDR3 size: 14 residues. The DNA for the CDR3 is TGTGCCAGCATCAAAGCGGGCCGCTCCTACGAGCAGTACTTC. Amino acid sequence: CASIKAGRSYEQYF.

The chain carries TRBV7-8 and TRBJ2-2, with 9 bases that match TRBD1. The CDR3 consists of 16 residues. Germline lookup yields CDR1 SGHVS and CDR2 FQNEAQ. V dropped 4 bases and J dropped 4; count of bases not matched to a gene: 7. The CDR3 is CASSYNRGRSTGELFF. The CDR3 DNA reads TGTGCCAGCAGCTACAACAGGGGGCGCAGCACCGGGGAGCTGTTTTTT.